The rows below give T cell receptor beta chains drawn from one sample of a study of blood T cell repertoires in COVID-19. The assay was immunoSEQ multiplex PCR, and TCRdb's table has in-frame clones only and misses some. Here the sample spans under 250,000 clones, over 70% being singletons. Sequenced input: peripheral blood. These receptors were collected from a man between 40 and 49 years old with active or convalescent COVID-19. Each CDR3 is given without its conserved first and last residue. The D gene is left open where the match is weak. Part of the rows lack a size; the others show once, few, many or a class for expanded clones.

D,length,V,size,J,CDR3
-,10,TRBV27,-,TRBJ2-3,AIRGHADTQY
TRBD1,11,TRBV27,-,TRBJ2-7,ASGTEAPYEQY
TRBD2,15,TRBV18,-,TRBJ2-3,ASSPYRLAASTDTQY
TRBD1,10,TRBV11-3,-,TRBJ2-7,ASRSTGNEQY
-,14,TRBV13,-,TRBJ1-6,ASSLGGISLNSPLH
-,12,TRBV12-5,-,TRBJ1-1,ASGLPHSNTEAF
TRBD2,13,TRBV10-2,-,TRBJ2-1,ASSEGLAGGNEQF
-,13,TRBV28,-,TRBJ2-2,ASRYGVGKTGELF
-,16,TRBV6-1,-,TRBJ1-4,ASSEGSVLWRSNEKLF
TRBD2,15,TRBV4-1,-,TRBJ2-7,ASSPRLAGPASYEQY
-,13,TRBV5-1,once,TRBJ1-5,ASSLAGVAGEPQH
-,12,TRBV7-2,-,TRBJ1-2,ASSLLQGGYGYT
TRBD2,13,TRBV9,-,TRBJ2-7,ASSPSTSGVYEQY
-,13,TRBV6-5,-,TRBJ2-1,ASSYGGGPYNEQF
-,11,TRBV30,-,TRBJ1-2,AWSPLANYGYT
TRBD2,12,TRBV5-4,-,TRBJ2-3,ASSPGTSPTNPS
TRBD1,13,TRBV30,-,TRBJ2-3,AWSGTGGRTDTQY
-,12,TRBV25-1,-,TRBJ2-3,ASSLLASTDTQY
TRBD1,14,TRBV9,-,TRBJ2-7,ASSVHGTGGSYEQY
TRBD2,12,TRBV30,-,TRBJ2-5,AWSPTGGGETQY
-,11,TRBV5-5,-,TRBJ1-2,ASSLEGDYGYT
TRBD2,13,TRBV5-1,-,TRBJ2-1,ASSLSSGSYNEQF
-,12,TRBV5-6,few,TRBJ1-3,ASSLERVGNTIY
TRBD2,15,TRBV2,-,TRBJ2-3,ASSRMAGTSVTDTQY
TRBD1,15,TRBV4-1,-,TRBJ1-2,ASSPRQGALYNYGYT
-,13,TRBV5-8,-,TRBJ1-5,ASSLWQNSNQPQH
-,13,TRBV3-1/TRBV3-2,once,TRBJ1-6,ASSQGMGPGSPLH
TRBD1,13,TRBV24-1,-,TRBJ2-5,ATASTGGAIETQY
TRBD1,13,TRBV9,-,TRBJ1-6,ASSAAGTDISPLH
-,14,TRBV2,-,TRBJ1-4,ASSVAGGATNEKLF
-,12,TRBV19,-,TRBJ1-1,ASSTIPRVDEAF
TRBD2,14,TRBV5-8,few,TRBJ2-5,ASTRRIGGNVETQY
-,12,TRBV6-2/TRBV6-3,once,TRBJ1-6,ASSPRPGDSPLH
-,12,TRBV7-8,-,TRBJ1-3,ASSLERAGNTIY
TRBD1,14,TRBV6-5,-,TRBJ1-5,ASSYSRDSSNQPQH
-,11,TRBV5-1,-,TRBJ2-1,ASNRGGANEQF
-,10,TRBV19,once,TRBJ2-1,ATRWGVSEQF
-,12,TRBV10-2,-,TRBJ1-5,ASSGEGHNQPQH
TRBD1,11,TRBV18,-,TRBJ2-7,ASSPGQTYEQY
-,12,TRBV28,once,TRBJ1-2,ASSKDTKGYGYT
-,13,TRBV6-5,-,TRBJ2-2,ASSYRPEGTGELF
-,13,TRBV6-5,-,TRBJ1-3,ASMRGSREGNTIY